This is a list of T cell receptor beta chains from one sample in a study of T cell repertoires in cytomegalovirus infection. From the reads, TCRdb called clonotypes with MiXCR, one entry per CDR3 protein. Of about 830,000 distinct CDR3 sequences listed, 32% are singletons. These receptors have no identified antigens. The material sequenced was cultured CD8+ T cells from PBMCs, taken from culture after CMV antigen stimulation. The origin of the receptors is a human donor in good health (CMV status not recorded). Some clones in this sample may be carry-over from other donors' samples. The CDR3 runs from the conserved cysteine through the conserved F or W.

CDR3	J	V
CASSQGQGVSNQPQHF	TRBJ1-5	TRBV4-1
CASSHLTSGGLTDTQYF	TRBJ2-3	TRBV4-1
CASTRAPSRNYGYTF	TRBJ1-2	TRBV12-3/TRBV12-4
CASGLTSSSYNEQFF	TRBJ2-1	TRBV2
CASTSTPGYNEQFF	TRBJ2-1	TRBV27
CASSLARSTGAMYSPLHF	TRBJ1-6	TRBV7-8
CASSSGWGYSPLHF	TRBJ1-6	TRBV27
CASSYVQNSGNTIYF	TRBJ1-3	TRBV6-6
CASSARETGELFF	TRBJ2-2	TRBV4-1
CATSREPSTEAFF	TRBJ1-1	TRBV15
CASSLPGTPTNYGYTF	TRBJ1-2	TRBV28
CASSSGQARNQPQHF	TRBJ1-5	TRBV9
CASSPLTGNYGYTF	TRBJ1-2	TRBV5-4
CASSGGPGTEAFF	TRBJ1-1	TRBV2
CASSLYGDRGRRKNEKLFF	TRBJ1-4	TRBV27
CVSNMGSTEAFF	TRBJ1-1	TRBV7-2
CASSLETTIRDNYNEQFF	TRBJ2-1	TRBV7-6
CSVRARRGGYTF	TRBJ1-2	TRBV29-1
CSVGDIEDGELFF	TRBJ2-2	TRBV29-1
CASRLLRDRYTEAFF	TRBJ1-1	TRBV28
CASSPPGQVVETQYF	TRBJ2-5	TRBV4-1
CASSYGGAGEQYF	TRBJ2-7	TRBV6-6
CASSKRGQTQRYQETQYF	TRBJ2-5	TRBV5-4
CASSQWAGSYNEQFF	TRBJ2-1	TRBV14
CASSLEAKLRSRGNEQFF	TRBJ2-1	TRBV7-9
CASTLGSTEAFF	TRBJ1-1	TRBV13
CASSIKGLYGYTF	TRBJ1-2	TRBV19
CASSAPGLTYNEQFF	TRBJ2-1	TRBV7-9
CASSQKPGQWRGQPQHF	TRBJ1-5	TRBV23-1
CASSLGPNGYTF	TRBJ1-2	TRBV7-6
CAGSVVAWDTEAFF	TRBJ1-1	TRBV6-2/TRBV6-3
CASGLVPPFNPEAFF	TRBJ1-1	TRBV12-5
CASSHSAQRARASDTEAFF	TRBJ1-1	TRBV7-4
CASSEMGGQETQYF	TRBJ2-5	TRBV2
CASSYGWGLSNSPLHF	TRBJ1-6	TRBV6-5
CASSPWGRQVEAFF	TRBJ1-1	TRBV27
CASSQVARGARYTQYF	TRBJ2-3	TRBV3-1
CASSLTPVNTEAFF	TRBJ1-1	TRBV27
CASSSLTGFGYGYTF	TRBJ1-2	TRBV27
CASRSGTGVRQPQHF	TRBJ1-5	TRBV28
CASSLGPTYTVF	TRBJ1-2	TRBV27
CSARDGAHSTDTQYF	TRBJ2-3	TRBV20-1
CASSQGTGRDTQYF	TRBJ2-3	TRBV7-8
CASSYLQTADREQFF	TRBJ2-1	TRBV6-2/TRBV6-3
CASSPDREQPQHF	TRBJ1-5	TRBV19